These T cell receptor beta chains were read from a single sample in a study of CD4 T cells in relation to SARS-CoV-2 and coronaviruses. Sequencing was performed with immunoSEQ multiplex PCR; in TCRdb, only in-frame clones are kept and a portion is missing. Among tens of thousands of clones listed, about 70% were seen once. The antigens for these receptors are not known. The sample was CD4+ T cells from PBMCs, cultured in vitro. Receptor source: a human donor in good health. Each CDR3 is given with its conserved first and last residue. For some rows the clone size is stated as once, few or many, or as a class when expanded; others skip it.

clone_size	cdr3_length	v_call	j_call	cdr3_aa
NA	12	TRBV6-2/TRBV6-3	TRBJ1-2	CASSFGDYGYTF
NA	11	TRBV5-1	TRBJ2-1	CASSETSEQFF
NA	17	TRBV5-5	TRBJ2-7	CASSLVPGTGQSYEQYF
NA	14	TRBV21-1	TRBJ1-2	CASTQKGVNYGYTF
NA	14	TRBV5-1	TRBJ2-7	CASSLWQSSYEQYF
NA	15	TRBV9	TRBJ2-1	CASSVVEGAYNEQFF
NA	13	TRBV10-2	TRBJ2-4	CASRTGTFNIQYF
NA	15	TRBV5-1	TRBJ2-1	CASSLVVAGEAEQFF
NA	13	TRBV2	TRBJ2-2	CASSEGYTGELFF
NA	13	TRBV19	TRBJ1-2	CASKPKPLSGYTF
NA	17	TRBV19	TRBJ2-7	CATRFGTGFGEAYEQYF
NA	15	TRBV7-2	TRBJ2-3	CASSKNLGSTDTQYF
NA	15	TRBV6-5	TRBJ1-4	CASSNTQGTYEKLFF
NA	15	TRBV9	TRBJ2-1	CASSVASGIGDEQFF
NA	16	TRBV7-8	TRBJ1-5	CASSPGTDIYNQPQHF
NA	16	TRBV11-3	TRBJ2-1	CASSLSGTALNNEQFF
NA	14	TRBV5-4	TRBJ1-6	CASSTGYPNSPLHF
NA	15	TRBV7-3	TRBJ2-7	CASSQLAGVPYEQYF
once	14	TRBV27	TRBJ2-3	CASKRQGSTDTQYF
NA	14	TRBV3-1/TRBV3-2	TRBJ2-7	CASRGSGRSREQYF
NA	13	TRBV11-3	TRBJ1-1	CASSLQGYTEAFF
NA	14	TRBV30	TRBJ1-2	CAWSGRGGNYGYTF
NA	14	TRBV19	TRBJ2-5	CASSAETLQETQYF